One and the same sample provided the 21 T cell receptor beta chains below, sequenced in a study of shared clonotypes between healthy human individuals. Libraries were prepared by immunoSEQ multiplex PCR; TCRdb keeps only in-frame clonotypes and omits some of them. Of about 2.3 million clones in the sample, just over 90% were seen once. The specimen sequenced was naive CD4+ T cells from PBMCs. Subset indicated: CD45RA+ positively selected. The receptor source for this set is a man in his late teens or twenties in good health. Some clones in this sample may be carry-over from other donors' samples.

The chain carries TRBV28 and TRBJ1-1, with a possible D match to TRBD1 (6 bases). CDR1 MDHEN and CDR2 SYDVKM come from the germline V gene. The CDR3 spans 20 residues. V dropped 4 bases and J dropped 1 base, with 28 bases sitting between them. Written as DNA, the CDR3 is TGTGCCAGCAGTTCACCATGGGACATACGACAGGTCCCTAGGAACACTGAAGCTTTCTTT. Its protein product is CASSSPWDIRQVPRNTEAFF.

The chain recombines TRBV28 with TRBJ1-1; D is perhaps TRBD1 (5 bases). V lost 5 bases and J 0 bases, leaving 10 bases between the germline ends. This CDR3 region has 14 residues. CDR1 and CDR2 (germline): MDHEN, SYDVKM. CDR3 DNA sequence: TGTGCCAGCAGTCCGACAGCTTTGAACACTGAAGCTTTCTTT. Protein product: CASSPTALNTEAFF.

In the case of this clone: The same CDR3 is also encoded by other DNA sequences in this sample. The chain carries TRBV5-1 and TRBJ2-3, with TRBD2 matching over 7 bases. This CDR3 has 15 amino acids. CDR1 is SGHRS, CDR2 YFSETQ, per germline. Germline trimming cut 1 base from V and 3 bases from J; bases unmatched to any gene: 5. CDR3 region: CASSLSQGGTDTQYF. In DNA form, the CDR3 reads TGCGCCAGCAGCTTGAGTCAGGGAGGGACAGATACGCAGTATTTT.

This clone was counted a single time. V and J are TRBV28 and TRBJ2-5; TRBD2 is a possible D gene (5 bases). The CDR3 consists of 11 residues. Trimming took off 7 bases at V and 7 bases at J, with 10 bases between the two ends. CDR1 and CDR2 from the germline V gene are MDHEN and SYDVKM. CDR3 bases: TGTGCCAGCAATACTAGAGGGACCCAGTACTTC. Translated, it gives CASNTRGTQYF.

As DNA, the CDR3 is TGTGCCTGGAGTAGTAGCAGGGGGAATGAAAAACTGTTTTTT. Encoded protein: CAWSSSRGNEKLFF. The genes are TRBV30 and TRBJ1-4, with 7 bases identical to TRBD1. Germline V gene data show CDR1 as GTSNPN and CDR2 as SVGIG (reference sequence). The trim removed 2 bases at V and 5 bases at J, leaving 5 bases unmatched. This CDR3 spans 14 amino acids.

The CDR3 spells CASSTRDRVDEQYF. The CDR3 nucleotides are TGTGCCAGCAGCACCCGGGACAGGGTCGACGAGCAGTACTTC. This rearrangement joins TRBV13 to TRBJ2-7, with 9 positions matching TRBD1. V lost 5 bases and J lost 5; bases outside the gene matches: 7. The CDR3 is 14 residues long. Germline CDR1 reads PRHDT; CDR2 reads FYEKMQ (reference sequence).

The gene calls are TRBV6-6 and TRBJ2-7; 10 positions agree with TRBD1. The CDR3 extends over 14 amino acids. Per germline, CDR1 MNHNY and CDR2 SVGAGI (reference sequence). The V gene end was trimmed by 4 bases and the J gene end by 2 bases; junction bases not matched to a gene: 2. The DNA for the CDR3 is TGTGCCAGCAGTTTTGGGACAGGGGCCTACGAGCAGTACTTC. This gives the protein CASSFGTGAYEQYF.

V is TRBV7-9 and J is TRBJ2-5; the match to TRBD1 covers 7 bases. Germline CDR1 is SEHNR and CDR2 is FQNEAQ (reference sequence). The CDR3 covers 15 residues. After removal of 5 bases from V and 2 bases from J, the junction contained 8 bases not matched to a gene. CDR3 sequence reads: CASSPRTGDQETQYF. The DNA of the CDR3 is TGTGCCAGCAGCCCCCGGACAGGCGATCAAGAGACCCAGTACTTC.

CDR3 residues: CAWRLITGGLYEQYF. The CDR3 nucleotides read TGTGCCTGGAGACTGATTACGGGAGGTCTCTACGAGCAGTACTTC. This chain joins TRBV30 and TRBJ2-7; 7 positions agree with TRBD2. The CDR3 is 15 residues long. Trimming cost V 3 bases and J 3 bases; bases outside gene matches: 11. Per germline, CDR1 GTSNPN and CDR2 SVGIG (reference sequence).

This clone was detected only once. The CDR3 DNA follows: TGTGCCAGCAGTTCGGGAGGGCCTTGGGACGAGCAGTACTTC. The encoded protein is CASSSGGPWDEQYF. V gene TRBV28 combines with J gene TRBJ2-7; 8 nucleotides align to TRBD2. Germline-derived CDR1 and CDR2 are MDHEN and SYDVKM. The CDR3 covers 14 residues. The V and J ends lost 4 bases and 5 bases, in that order; junction bases with no gene match: 7. Full variable domain (outside the CDR3, taken from reference TRBV28 and TRBJ2-7): DVKVTQSSRYLVKRTGEKVFLECVQDMDHENMFWYRQDPGLGLRLIYFSYDVKMKEKGDIPEGYSVSREKKERFSLILESASTNQTSMYLCASSSGGPWDEQYFGPGTRLTVT.

As regards this clone: The identical CDR3 is also encoded by other nucleotide sequences in the sample. The chain has TRBV5-1 and TRBJ1-2; 7 positions agree with TRBD1. Germline-derived CDR1 and CDR2 are SGHRS and YFSETQ. CDR3 length equals 15 residues. With V trimmed by 0 bases and J by 3 bases, 5 bases remained unmatched. As DNA, the CDR3 is TGCGCCAGCAGCTTGGCTACAGGGGCCGACTATGGCTACACCTTC. The encoded protein is CASSLATGADYGYTF.

The chain joins TRBV11-2 to TRBJ2-5, with D perhaps given as TRBD1 or TRBD2 (5 bases each). CDR1 is SGHAT, CDR2 FQNNGV, per germline. CDR3 size: 11 residues. The germline V and J ends were trimmed by 5 bases and 5 bases, with 6 bases remaining between them. The DNA of the CDR3 is TGTGCCAGCAGCGAGGGGGAGACCCAGTACTTC. As protein: CASSEGETQYF.

V is TRBV7-9 and J is TRBJ2-3; unclear D gene. V gave up 1 base and J gave up 10 bases, with 9 bases separating them. Per the germline V gene, CDR1 is SEHNR and CDR2 is FQNEAQ (reference sequence). CDR3 length equals 12 residues. The CDR3 DNA is TGTGCCAGCAGCTTAGATATGGGCCCGCAGTATTTT. It codes for CASSLDMGPQYF.

V usage is TRBV27 and J usage is TRBJ2-2, with 8 positions matching TRBD1. In germline, CDR1 is MNHEY, CDR2 SMNVEV (reference sequence). The junction had 8 bases not matched to a gene; V was cut back by 6 bases and J by 5 bases. This CDR3 has 15 residues. The CDR3 spells CASSSQGAGTGELFF. As DNA, the CDR3 is TGTGCCAGCAGCTCCCAGGGGGCGGGGACCGGGGAGCTGTTTTTT.

The V call is TRBV10-3, the J call TRBJ2-7, with D tentatively TRBD1 or TRBD2 (5 bases each). The CDR3 spans 13 residues. Germline loops: CDR1 ENHRY, CDR2 SYGVKD. Trimming took 2 bases from V and 7 from J, leaving 12 bases between them. CDR3 in amino acids: CAISEGAGGEQYF. The DNA for the CDR3 is TGTGCCATCAGTGAGGGGGCTGGGGGTGAGCAGTACTTC.

The rearrangement joins TRBV9 to TRBJ1-1; 7 bases align to TRBD1. The V segment lost 4 bases and the J segment 4 bases; nucleotides outside the gene matches: 10. The germline V gene encodes CDR1 SGDLS and CDR2 YYNGEE. The CDR3 spans 15 residues. CDR3 protein: CASSPRTGLGTEAFF. The CDR3 bases are TGTGCCAGCAGCCCGCGGACAGGTCTGGGCACTGAAGCTTTCTTT.

The chain carries TRBV19 and TRBJ2-7, with TRBD2 identical over 7 bases. The germline CDR1 and CDR2 sequences are LNHDA and SQIVND (reference sequence). V was clipped by 4 bases and J by 5 bases; unmatched bases: 11. This CDR3 comprises 15 residues. For the CDR3, the DNA is TGTGCCAGTAGTAGACTAGCTATAGCTGGGGACGAGCAGTACTTC. Encoded protein: CASSRLAIAGDEQYF. Drawing the rest from reference TRBV19 and TRBJ2-7, the complete variable domain is DGGITQSPKYLFRKEGQNVTLSCEQNLNHDAMYWYRQDPGQGLRLIYYSQIVNDFQKGDIAEGYSVSREKKESFPLTVTSAQKNPTAFYLCASSRLAIAGDEQYFGPGTRLTVT.

The gene calls are TRBV11-2 and TRBJ1-6; TRBD1 might be the D (5 bases). Germline CDR1 is SGHAT and CDR2 is FQNNGV. The V and J ends lost 7 bases and 9 bases respectively, with 13 bases between them. This CDR3 is 13 amino acids long. The CDR3 bases are TGTGCCAGCACCCGGGACCCGGGTTCACCCCTCCACTTT. Protein: CASTRDPGSPLHF.

The rearrangement joins TRBV6-5 to TRBJ1-5; TRBD1 matches at 8 bases. The germline V gene encodes CDR1 MNHEY and CDR2 SVGAGI. CDR3 size: 13 residues. V lost 6 bases to trimming and J lost 5 bases; unmatched junction nucleotides: 3. The CDR3 reads CASRTGDDQPQHF. DNA for the CDR3: TGTGCCAGCAGGACAGGGGATGATCAGCCCCAGCATTTT.

The chain couples TRBV11-3 to TRBJ2-3, with 7 nucleotides matching TRBD2. Germline V gene lookup returns CDR1 SGHNT and CDR2 YENEEA. The CDR3 totals 16 residues. J was trimmed by 1 base and V by 1 base; bases with no gene match: 5. The chain's CDR3 is CASSLGTGRGTDTQYF. The CDR3 DNA reads as TGTGCCAGCAGCTTAGGGACGGGGAGGGGCACAGATACGCAGTATTTT.

V usage is TRBV7-8 and J usage is TRBJ2-3; 8 bases line up with TRBD1. The trim removed 3 bases at V and 4 bases at J, leaving 6 bases unmatched. The germline CDR1 and CDR2 sequences are SGHVS and FQNEAQ. The CDR3 runs 15 residues. CDR3 DNA sequence: TGTGCCAGCAGCTTCTGGCAGGGGGCTGCAGATACGCAGTATTTT. Translation gives CASSFWQGAADTQYF.